This record covers a single T cell receptor (beta chain). Antigen unknown. TCRdb reanalysed the reads using MiXCR and keeps one entry per CDR3 protein. This table has some 680,000 distinct CDR3 sequences, less than 40% appearing once. The sample belongs to a study of T cell repertoires in cytomegalovirus infection. Background on the study: Carrying CMV and the relevant HLA type showed in public TCR beta signatures. The study's findings and limits: Within the response measured ex vivo, HLA-C-restricted CMV-specific TCR beta clonotypes were dominant.

The germline V gene encodes CDR1 SQVTM and CDR2 ANQGSEA. Trimming took off 5 bases at V and 7 bases at J, with 9 bases between the two ends. There are 11 residues in the CDR3. V is TRBV29-1 and J is TRBJ2-1; D unresolved. This receptor was taken from a human donor in good health (CMV status not recorded). Some clones in this sample may be carry-over from other donors' samples. The sequenced sample consisted of PBMCs. In DNA form, the CDR3 reads TGCAGCGTTCCCTGGGGAAATGAGCAGTTCTTC. Translated, it gives CSVPWGNEQFF.